Detailed here is one TCR beta chain. One end of the junction is discordant with germline, which a read error may explain. Participant reports of clinical history set cohort assignment. Recovery meant two consecutive negative NP/OP PCR tests, professional clearance, or resolved symptoms. This sample is part of a study of blood T cell repertoires in COVID-19. As for the study in general: Whether acute or convalescent, the COVID-19 samples came from the United States, Italy and Spain. PBMCs, B-cell-depleted T cells, or T cells provided the cDNA or gDNA that made up the material.

The assay was immunoSEQ multiplex PCR, and TCRdb's table has in-frame clones only and misses some. The table lists approximately 300,000 clones, roughly 86% of them singletons. What was sequenced was PBMCs or T cells enriched from blood (not recorded which). The source of this sequence is a woman aged 18-29 years who had recovered from COVID-19.

The CDR3 sequence is CASSQDGRGSYDEQFF. CDR3 sequence (DNA): TGCGCCAGCAGCCAAGATGGGCGGGGGTCCTACGATGAGCAGTTCTTC. The chain is built from TRBV4-3 and TRBJ2-1, with 7 bases matching TRBD2. Germline CDR1 reads LGHNA; CDR2 reads YSLEER. The CDR3 runs 16 residues.